This is a list of T cell receptor beta chains from one sample in a study of blood T cell repertoires in COVID-19. Clones were sequenced by immunoSEQ multiplex PCR, and TCRdb holds only the in-frame ones, with some missing. The sample includes under 300,000 clones, about 83% of them seen just once. Source material: peripheral blood. The receptors stem from a man older than 75 with acute or convalescent COVID-19. The CDR3 runs from the conserved cysteine through the conserved F or W. A D gene is named only where the DNA matches it firmly. Where a row states a size, it is once, few, many or the class of an expanded clone; other rows omit it.

clone size: once; J gene: TRBJ2-5; V gene: TRBV3-1/TRBV3-2; D gene: TRBD1; CDR3 DNA: TGTGCCAGCAGCCAAGTTCTTACAGGGGGAGAGACCCAGTACTTC; CDR3 protein: CASSQVLTGGETQYF
clone size: NA; J gene: TRBJ2-2; V gene: TRBV5-5; D gene: NA; CDR3 DNA: TGTGCCAGCAGCTCATCTGACAGAGACACCGGGGAGCTGTTTTTT; CDR3 protein: CASSSSDRDTGELFF
clone size: NA; J gene: TRBJ2-2; V gene: TRBV3-1/TRBV3-2; D gene: NA; CDR3 DNA: TGTGCCAGCACCTCAGTGACCGGGGAGCTGTTTTTT; CDR3 protein: CASTSVTGELFF
clone size: NA; J gene: TRBJ2-3; V gene: TRBV3-1/TRBV3-2; D gene: NA; CDR3 DNA: TGTGCCAGCAGCACTGTTGGGCGTTTAGGCACAGATACGCAGTATTTT; CDR3 protein: CASSTVGRLGTDTQYF
clone size: NA; J gene: TRBJ1-1; V gene: TRBV18; D gene: NA; CDR3 DNA: TGTGCCAGCTCTCTCGACAGGAACACTGAAGCTTTCTTT; CDR3 protein: CASSLDRNTEAFF
clone size: NA; J gene: TRBJ1-3; V gene: TRBV6-5; D gene: TRBD1; CDR3 DNA: TGTGCCAGCAGGTACAGGGGGGGAAACACCATATATTTT; CDR3 protein: CASRYRGGNTIYF
clone size: NA; J gene: TRBJ2-5; V gene: TRBV27; D gene: TRBD2; CDR3 DNA: TGTGCCAGCAGTTGGTCGGGAGGGAAGGGGGAGACCCAGTACTTC; CDR3 protein: CASSWSGGKGETQYF
clone size: NA; J gene: TRBJ1-5; V gene: TRBV5-8; D gene: NA; CDR3 DNA: TGTGCCAGCAGCTTGGGACAGGTTAGCAATCAGCCCCAGCATTTT; CDR3 protein: CASSLGQVSNQPQHF
clone size: NA; J gene: TRBJ1-6; V gene: TRBV6-5; D gene: NA; CDR3 DNA: TGTGCCAGCAAGGGGGGGAGCTCCTATAATTCACCCCTCCACTTT; CDR3 protein: CASKGGSSYNSPLHF
clone size: NA; J gene: TRBJ1-3; V gene: TRBV6-1; D gene: TRBD1; CDR3 DNA: TGTGCCAGCAGTGACCCCACAGGGGTCGGAAACACCATATATTTT; CDR3 protein: CASSDPTGVGNTIYF
clone size: NA; J gene: TRBJ2-7; V gene: TRBV6-5; D gene: TRBD2; CDR3 DNA: TGTGCCAGCACCTGGACTAGCGGAACCTACGAGCAGTACTTC; CDR3 protein: CASTWTSGTYEQYF
clone size: NA; J gene: TRBJ2-1; V gene: TRBV20-1; D gene: TRBD2; CDR3 DNA: TGCAGTGCTAGTAAGGTTTCGGGGGGTAATGAGCAGTTCTTC; CDR3 protein: CSASKVSGGNEQFF
clone size: NA; J gene: TRBJ2-4; V gene: TRBV11-3; D gene: NA; CDR3 DNA: TGTGCCAGCAGCCGATCGACAATGAACATTCAGTACTTC; CDR3 protein: CASSRSTMNIQYF
clone size: NA; J gene: TRBJ1-4; V gene: TRBV3-1/TRBV3-2; D gene: TRBD1; CDR3 DNA: TGTGCCAGCAGCCAGACAGGGTTAAGGGAAAAACTGTTTTTT; CDR3 protein: CASSQTGLREKLFF
clone size: NA; J gene: TRBJ1-5; V gene: TRBV28; D gene: TRBD1; CDR3 DNA: TGTGCCAGCAGTTTACTGACAGGGAGGCAGCCCCAGCATTTT; CDR3 protein: CASSLLTGRQPQHF
clone size: NA; J gene: TRBJ1-5; V gene: TRBV7-8; D gene: NA; CDR3 DNA: TGTGCCAGCAGCTCGAGGACAGTCTTAAATCAGCCCCAGCATTTT; CDR3 protein: CASSSRTVLNQPQHF
clone size: once; J gene: TRBJ2-6; V gene: TRBV19; D gene: TRBD1; CDR3 DNA: TGTGCCAGTAGTATTGGCGACAGGGCTGGGGCCAACGTCCTGACTTTC; CDR3 protein: CASSIGDRAGANVLTF
clone size: NA; J gene: TRBJ2-2; V gene: TRBV6-2/TRBV6-3; D gene: NA; CDR3 DNA: TGTGCCAGCAGTTACTGGGGGGTCACCGGGGAGCTGTTTTTT; CDR3 protein: CASSYWGVTGELFF
clone size: NA; J gene: TRBJ2-2; V gene: TRBV5-1; D gene: NA; CDR3 DNA: TGCGCCAGCAGCTTGGTAACAGGAAACACCGGGGAGCTGTTTTTT; CDR3 protein: CASSLVTGNTGELFF
clone size: NA; J gene: TRBJ1-2; V gene: TRBV2; D gene: TRBD1; CDR3 DNA: TGTGCCAGCAGTGACCGGCTAGGGGGCAAGGGCTACACCTTC; CDR3 protein: CASSDRLGGKGYTF
clone size: NA; J gene: TRBJ2-7; V gene: TRBV6-5; D gene: NA; CDR3 DNA: TGTGCCAGCAGGGGAACAGGGTCGGGGTACGAGCAGTACTTC; CDR3 protein: CASRGTGSGYEQYF
clone size: NA; J gene: TRBJ1-2; V gene: TRBV28; D gene: TRBD1; CDR3 DNA: TGTGCCAGCAGCCCCCCCCAAGGACAGGGGAACGGCTACACCTTC; CDR3 protein: CASSPPQGQGNGYTF
clone size: NA; J gene: TRBJ1-3; V gene: TRBV19; D gene: TRBD1; CDR3 DNA: TGTGCCAGTAGAGGGACAGGGGCTGGAAACACCATATATTTT; CDR3 protein: CASRGTGAGNTIYF
clone size: NA; J gene: TRBJ1-2; V gene: TRBV19; D gene: TRBD1; CDR3 DNA: TGCGCCAGTAGTATCCGGGACAGAGACTATGGCTACACCTTC; CDR3 protein: CASSIRDRDYGYTF
clone size: NA; J gene: TRBJ2-5; V gene: TRBV10-3; D gene: NA; CDR3 DNA: TGTGCCATCAGTGATACGGGTCGAGAGACCCAGTACTTC; CDR3 protein: CAISDTGRETQYF
clone size: NA; J gene: TRBJ1-1; V gene: TRBV19; D gene: NA; CDR3 DNA: TGTGCCAGTAGTAGGGAGACGCTGAACACTGAAGCTTTCTTT; CDR3 protein: CASSRETLNTEAFF
clone size: NA; J gene: TRBJ2-7; V gene: TRBV3-1/TRBV3-2; D gene: TRBD1; CDR3 DNA: TGTGCCAGCAGCCCCCTACAGGGGGTCGAGCAGTACTTC; CDR3 protein: CASSPLQGVEQYF
clone size: NA; J gene: TRBJ1-4; V gene: TRBV28; D gene: NA; CDR3 DNA: TGTGCCAGCGCCCGGGGAGGGGCAGAAGAAAAACTGTTTTTT; CDR3 protein: CASARGGAEEKLFF
clone size: NA; J gene: TRBJ1-1; V gene: TRBV18; D gene: NA; CDR3 DNA: TGTGCCAGCTCACCCCAACAGTACACTGAAGCTTTCTTT; CDR3 protein: CASSPQQYTEAFF
clone size: few; J gene: TRBJ1-5; V gene: TRBV5-6; D gene: TRBD1; CDR3 DNA: TGTGCCAGCAGCTCCGGGACAGGGCCACAGCCCCAGCATTTT; CDR3 protein: CASSSGTGPQPQHF
clone size: NA; J gene: TRBJ1-6; V gene: TRBV5-6; D gene: NA; CDR3 DNA: TGTGCCAGCAGCTTCGGTGAGCCTAATTCACCCCTCCACTTT; CDR3 protein: CASSFGEPNSPLHF
clone size: NA; J gene: TRBJ1-2; V gene: TRBV28; D gene: TRBD1; CDR3 DNA: TGTGCCAGCAGTACGACAGGGGAAGGGGGCGGCTACACCTTC; CDR3 protein: CASSTTGEGGGYTF
clone size: NA; J gene: TRBJ1-3; V gene: TRBV6-5; D gene: TRBD1; CDR3 DNA: TGTGCCAGCAGTTATTGGACAGGGGGCGGAAACACCATATATTTT; CDR3 protein: CASSYWTGGGNTIYF
clone size: once; J gene: TRBJ2-1; V gene: TRBV2; D gene: TRBD2; CDR3 DNA: TGTGCCAGCAGCGGACTAGTCGCCTACAATGAGCAGTTCTTC; CDR3 protein: CASSGLVAYNEQFF
clone size: NA; J gene: TRBJ2-1; V gene: TRBV19; D gene: TRBD2; CDR3 DNA: TGTGCCAGTAGTGAACAGACTAGCGGGAGATTTGGTGAGCAGTTCTTC; CDR3 protein: CASSEQTSGRFGEQFF